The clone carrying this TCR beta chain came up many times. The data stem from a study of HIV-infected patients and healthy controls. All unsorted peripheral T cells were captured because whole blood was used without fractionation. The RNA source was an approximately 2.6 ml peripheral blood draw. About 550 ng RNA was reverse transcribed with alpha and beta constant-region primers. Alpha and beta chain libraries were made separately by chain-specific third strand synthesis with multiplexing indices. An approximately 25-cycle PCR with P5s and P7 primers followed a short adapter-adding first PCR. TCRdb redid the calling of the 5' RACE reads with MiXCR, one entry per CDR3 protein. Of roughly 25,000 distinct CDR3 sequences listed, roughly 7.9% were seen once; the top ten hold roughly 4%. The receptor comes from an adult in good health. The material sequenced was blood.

CDR3 sequence: CASSSGTASANYGYTF. The CDR3 region has the DNA TGTGCCAGCAGCTCCGGGACAGCATCAGCTAACTATGGCTACACCTTC. V usage is TRBV9 and J usage is TRBJ1-2; 7 bases align to TRBD1. Trimming removed 4 bases from V and 0 bases from J; junction bases left unmatched: 9. Germline lookup yields CDR1 SGDLS and CDR2 YYNGEE. CDR3 length equals 16 residues.